The clone carrying this T cell receptor beta chain was recorded at least ten times. Its antigen is unidentified. The sample belongs to a study of CD8 T cells in ankylosing spondylitis. The CDR3 is 14 amino acids. The germline V gene has CDR1 MNHNS and CDR2 SASEGT. V was trimmed by 2 bases and J by 1 base, leaving 8 bases between them. Libraries for TCR beta were made by quantitative 5'-RACE with molecular barcodes. One entry per CDR3 protein, called by TCRdb with MiXCR from the 5' RACE reads. Here the sample spans over 75,000 distinct CDR3 sequences, about 8.1% being singletons. Whole-study results and caveats: There was reportedly significant enrichment of clones that were disease-linked in matched ankylosing spondylitis synovial fluid.

This sequence originates from a male donor with ankylosing spondylitis or in good health (not recorded which). Sequenced sample: blood, either unsorted or a sorted T cell fraction (not recorded which). V gene TRBV6-1 combines with J gene TRBJ2-5, with a weak D call TRBD1 (6 bases). The CDR3 sequence is CASSEQGIQETQYF. In DNA, the CDR3 is TGTGCCAGCAGTGAACAGGGGATCCAAGAGACCCAGTACTTC.